This paragraph covers one TCR beta chain sequence. Its antigen is unidentified. This record belongs to a study of CD8+CD57+ T cells in acquired aplastic anemia. Overall study: Sorted CD4+ and CD8+ cells yielded around 3 ug of DNA on average.

CDR3 and TCR beta VDJ profiling relied on genomic DNA as the template. TCRdb called the reads again in MiXCR, with one record for every CDR3 protein. There are roughly 100,000 distinct CDR3 sequences in the sample; approximately 73% occur only once, and 60% to 80% lies in the top ten. The study, taken as a whole, reports: The number of CD8+ CDR3 sequences shared by patients and controls was under 35. No significant difference in CD8+ Simpson's diversity was found between patients and controls.

Sequenced patients had shown CD8+CD57+ cell expansion by flow cytometry. The cohort consisted entirely of patients having severe acquired aplastic anemia. The CDR3 consists of 15 residues. The germline V gene encodes CDR1 MNHNS and CDR2 SASEGT. V lost 3 bases to trimming and J lost 3 bases; unmatched junction nucleotides: 3. The TCR comes from a human donor with aplastic anemia. The chain links TRBV6-1 to TRBJ1-5; 9 bases line up with TRBD1. The sample was sorted CD4+, CD8+, or CD8+CD57+ T cells (not recorded which) from PBMCs. CDR3 sequence (DNA): TGTGCCAGCAGTGAGGGACAGGGTGACAATCAGCCCCAGCATTTT. The encoded protein is CASSEGQGDNQPQHF.